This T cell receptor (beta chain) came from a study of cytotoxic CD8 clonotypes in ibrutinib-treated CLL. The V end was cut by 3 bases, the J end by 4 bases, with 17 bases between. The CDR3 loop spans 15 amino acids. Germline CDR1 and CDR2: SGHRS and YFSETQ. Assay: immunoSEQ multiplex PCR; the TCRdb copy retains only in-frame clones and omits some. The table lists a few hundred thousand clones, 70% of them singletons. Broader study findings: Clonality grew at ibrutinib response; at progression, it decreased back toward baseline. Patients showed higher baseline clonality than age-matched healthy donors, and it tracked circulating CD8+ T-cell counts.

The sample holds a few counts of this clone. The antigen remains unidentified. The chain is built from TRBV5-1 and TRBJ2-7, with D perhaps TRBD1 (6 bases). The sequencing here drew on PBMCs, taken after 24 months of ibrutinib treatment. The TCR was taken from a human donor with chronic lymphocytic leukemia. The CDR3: CASSSTGTLSYEQYF. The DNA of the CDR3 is TGCGCCAGCAGCTCGACCGGGACATTGTCTTACGAGCAGTACTTC. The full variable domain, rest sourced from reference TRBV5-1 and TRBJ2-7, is KAGVTQTPRYLIKTRGQQVTLSCSPISGHRSVSWYQQTPGQGLQFLFEYFSETQRNKGNFPGRFSGRQFSNSRSEMNVSTLELGDSALYLCASSSTGTLSYEQYFGPGTRLTVT.